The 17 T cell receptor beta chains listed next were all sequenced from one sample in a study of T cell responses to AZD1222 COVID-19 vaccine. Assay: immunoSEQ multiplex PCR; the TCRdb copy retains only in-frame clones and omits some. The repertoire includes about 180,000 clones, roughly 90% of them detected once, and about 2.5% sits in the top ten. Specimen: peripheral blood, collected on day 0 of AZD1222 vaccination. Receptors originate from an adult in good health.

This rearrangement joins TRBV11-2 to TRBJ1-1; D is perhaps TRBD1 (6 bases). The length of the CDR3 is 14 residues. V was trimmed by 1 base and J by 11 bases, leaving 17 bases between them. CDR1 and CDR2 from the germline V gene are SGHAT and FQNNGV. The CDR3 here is CASSLGGRGANAFF. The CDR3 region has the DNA TGTGCCAGCAGCTTAGGGGGGCGCGGGGCGAATGCTTTCTTT.

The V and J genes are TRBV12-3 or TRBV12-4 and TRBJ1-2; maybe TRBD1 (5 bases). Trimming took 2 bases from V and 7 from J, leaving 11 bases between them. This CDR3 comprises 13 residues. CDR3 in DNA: TGTGCCAGCAGTTTACAGGGCCCGGTTGGCTACACCTTC. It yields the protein CASSLQGPVGYTF.

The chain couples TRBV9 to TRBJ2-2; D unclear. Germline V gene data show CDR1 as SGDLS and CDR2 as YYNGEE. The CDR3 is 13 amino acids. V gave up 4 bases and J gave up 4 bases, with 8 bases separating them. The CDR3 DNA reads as TGTGCCAGCAGCCCGCCTGTCACCGGGGAGCTGTTTTTT. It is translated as CASSPPVTGELFF. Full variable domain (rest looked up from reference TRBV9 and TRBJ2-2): DSGVTQTPKHLITATGQRVTLRCSPRSGDLSVYWYQQSLDQGLQFLIQYYNGEERAKGNILERFSAQQFPDLHSELNLSSLELGDSALYFCASSPPVTGELFFGEGSRLTVL.

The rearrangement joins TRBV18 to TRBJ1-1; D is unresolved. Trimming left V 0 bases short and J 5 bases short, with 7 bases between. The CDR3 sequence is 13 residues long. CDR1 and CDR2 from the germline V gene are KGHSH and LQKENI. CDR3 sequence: CASSPPHGTEAFF. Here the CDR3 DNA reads TGTGCCAGCTCACCACCGCACGGGACTGAAGCTTTCTTT.

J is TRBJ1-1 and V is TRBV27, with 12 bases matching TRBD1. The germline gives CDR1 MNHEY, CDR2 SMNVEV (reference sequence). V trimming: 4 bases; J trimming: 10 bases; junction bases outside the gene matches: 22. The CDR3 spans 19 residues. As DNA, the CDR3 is TGTGCCAGCAGTTCACTGATATACCGGCCGGGACAGGGGGCGTACGGAGCTTTCTTT. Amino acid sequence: CASSSLIYRPGQGAYGAFF.

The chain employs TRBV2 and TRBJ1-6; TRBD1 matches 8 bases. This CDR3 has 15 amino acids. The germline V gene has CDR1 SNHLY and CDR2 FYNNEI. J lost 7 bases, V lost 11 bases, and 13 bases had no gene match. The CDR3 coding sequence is TGTGCCGGTCAACATTCCAGGGGGCACAATTCACCCCTCCACTTT. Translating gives CAGQHSRGHNSPLHF.

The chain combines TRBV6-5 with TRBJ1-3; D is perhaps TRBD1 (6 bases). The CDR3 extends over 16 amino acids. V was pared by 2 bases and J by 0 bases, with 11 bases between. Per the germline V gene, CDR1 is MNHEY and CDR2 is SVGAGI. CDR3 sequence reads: CASSYGGQTSGNTIYF. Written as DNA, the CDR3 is TGTGCCAGCAGTTACGGGGGGCAAACCTCTGGAAACACCATATATTTT.

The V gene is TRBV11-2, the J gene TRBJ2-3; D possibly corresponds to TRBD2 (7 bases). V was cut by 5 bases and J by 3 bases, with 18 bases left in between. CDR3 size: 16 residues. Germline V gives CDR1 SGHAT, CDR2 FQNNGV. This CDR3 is CASSPRGGGLTDTQYF. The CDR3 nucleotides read TGTGCCAGCAGCCCAAGGGGCGGGGGCTTGACAGATACGCAGTATTTT.

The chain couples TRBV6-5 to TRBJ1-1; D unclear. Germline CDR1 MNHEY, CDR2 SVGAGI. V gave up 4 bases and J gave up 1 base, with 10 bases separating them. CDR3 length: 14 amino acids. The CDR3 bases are TGTGCCAGCAGTTCCGTTAGACCGAACACTGAAGCTTTCTTT. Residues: CASSSVRPNTEAFF.

The CDR3 reads CSGGQSNYGYTF. The CDR3 bases are TGCAGCGGCGGACAGTCAAACTATGGCTACACCTTC. This chain connects TRBV29-1 to TRBJ1-2; weak D call: TRBD1 (6 bases). The germline gives CDR1 SQVTM, CDR2 ANQGSEA. V lost 7 bases, J lost 2 bases, and 11 bases lay in between. This CDR3 is built from 12 residues.

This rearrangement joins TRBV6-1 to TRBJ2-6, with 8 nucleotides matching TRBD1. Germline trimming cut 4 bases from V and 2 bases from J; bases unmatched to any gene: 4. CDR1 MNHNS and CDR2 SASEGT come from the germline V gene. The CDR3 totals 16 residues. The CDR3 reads CASSVRQGPGANVLTF. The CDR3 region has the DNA TGTGCCAGCAGTGTTCGACAGGGGCCTGGGGCCAACGTCCTGACTTTC.

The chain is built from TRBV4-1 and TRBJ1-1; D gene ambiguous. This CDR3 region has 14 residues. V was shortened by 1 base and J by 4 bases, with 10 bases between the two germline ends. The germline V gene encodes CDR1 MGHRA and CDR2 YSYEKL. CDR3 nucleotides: TGCGCCAGCAGCCAAGGGGCAGTTCTCACTGAAGCTTTCTTT. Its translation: CASSQGAVLTEAFF.

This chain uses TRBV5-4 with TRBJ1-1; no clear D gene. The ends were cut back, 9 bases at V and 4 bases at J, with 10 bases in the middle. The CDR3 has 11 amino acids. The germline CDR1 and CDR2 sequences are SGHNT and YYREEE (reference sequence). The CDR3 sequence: CATGRVTEAFF. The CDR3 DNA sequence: TGTGCCACCGGGAGGGTCACTGAAGCTTTCTTT.

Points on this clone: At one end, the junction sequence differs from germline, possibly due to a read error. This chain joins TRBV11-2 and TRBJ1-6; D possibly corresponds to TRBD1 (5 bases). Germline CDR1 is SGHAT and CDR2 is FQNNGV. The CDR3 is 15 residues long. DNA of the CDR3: TGTGCCATCAGCCCGATCAGGGATAATAATTCACCCCTCCACTTT. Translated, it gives CAISPIRDNNSPLHF.

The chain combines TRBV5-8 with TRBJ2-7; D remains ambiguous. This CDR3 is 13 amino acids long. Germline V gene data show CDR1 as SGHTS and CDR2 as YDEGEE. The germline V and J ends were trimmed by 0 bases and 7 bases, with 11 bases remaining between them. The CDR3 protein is CASSLGNGVEQYF. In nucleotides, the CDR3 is TGTGCCAGCAGCTTGGGAAATGGGGTGGAGCAGTACTTC.

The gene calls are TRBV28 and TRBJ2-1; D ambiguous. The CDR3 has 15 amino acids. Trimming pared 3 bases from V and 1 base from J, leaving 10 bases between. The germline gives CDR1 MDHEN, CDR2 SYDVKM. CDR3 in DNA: TGTGCCAGCAGTTTGGCTAGACAATCCTACAATGAGCAGTTCTTC. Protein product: CASSLARQSYNEQFF.

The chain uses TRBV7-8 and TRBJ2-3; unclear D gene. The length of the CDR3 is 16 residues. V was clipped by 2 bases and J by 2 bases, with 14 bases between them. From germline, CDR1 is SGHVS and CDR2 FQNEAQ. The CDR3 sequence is CASSLPASGLTDTQYF. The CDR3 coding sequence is TGTGCCAGCAGCTTACCGGCTAGTGGGCTCACAGATACGCAGTATTTT.